The 5 T cell receptor beta chains reported below all come from one sample, sequenced in a study of Graves' ophthalmopathy and Graves' hyperthyroidism. From RNA, the CDR3 regions of TCR beta chains were amplified and sequenced. First-round RT-PCR used HTBI primers; second-round multiplex PCR followed. TCRdb ran MiXCR on the multiplex PCR reads and lists one entry per CDR3 protein. The sample lists hundreds of thousands of distinct CDR3 sequences, about 20% occurring once. Sequenced: peripheral blood. The receptor set was obtained from a woman aged 18-30 years with stable Graves' hyperthyroidism. Some clones in this sample may be carry-over from other donors' samples.

This clonotype was detected many times. The chain is built from TRBV7-3 and TRBJ2-7; 8 bases match TRBD2. This CDR3 has 14 amino acids. The V gene end was trimmed by 5 bases and the J gene end by 1 base; junction bases not matched to a gene: 4. Germline V gives CDR1 SGHTA, CDR2 FQGTGA. Written as DNA, the CDR3 is TGTGCCAGCAGCAACAGCGGGGGTTCCTACGAGCAGTACTTC. Encoded protein: CASSNSGGSYEQYF.

This clonotype was found many times. The chain has TRBV7-8 and TRBJ1-5, with TRBD1 identical over 10 bases. The V gene's germline CDR1 is SGHVS and CDR2 FQNEAQ. With V trimmed by 4 bases and J by 7 bases, 13 bases remained unmatched. This CDR3 is 17 amino acids long. In nucleotides, the CDR3 is TGTGCCAGCAGCTCTAGGGAAGCCCGGGACAGGGGACAGCCCCAGCATTTT. Translation gives CASSSREARDRGQPQHF. Based on the CDR3 plus reference TRBV7-8 and TRBJ1-5, the full variable domain is GAGVSQSPRYKVAKRGQDVALRCDPISGHVSLFWYQQALGQGPEFLTYFQNEAQLDKSGLPSDRFFAERPEGSVSTLKIQRTQQEDSAVYLCASSSREARDRGQPQHFGDGTRLSIL.

This clonotype came up many times. The V and J genes are TRBV6-2 or TRBV6-3 and TRBJ1-5; TRBD1 agrees at 7 bases. The CDR3 has 16 amino acids. The germline CDR1 and CDR2 sequences are MNHEY and SVGEGT. V shed 4 bases, J shed 0 bases, and the junction held 6 bases outside the gene matches. The CDR3 protein is CASSSGGLISNQPQHF. The CDR3 nucleotides are TGTGCCAGCAGTTCAGGGGGGCTGATTAGCAATCAGCCCCAGCATTTT.

This clonotype turned up a few times. This sequence joins TRBV2 and TRBJ1-1; the D is unclear. Germline V gene data show CDR1 as SNHLY and CDR2 as FYNNEI. This CDR3 spans 14 amino acids. The ends were cut back, 5 bases at V and 0 bases at J, with 10 bases in the middle. The CDR3 DNA reads as TGTGCCAGCAGTAGAGGGCATCTGAACACTGAAGCTTTCTTT. Translating gives CASSRGHLNTEAFF.

This clonotype was seen repeatedly, ten times or more. The J gene is TRBJ1-5, the V gene TRBV5-6; a possible D gene is TRBD1 (5 bases). The CDR3 has 15 amino acids. V was cut by 0 bases and J by 7 bases, with 14 bases left in between. Germline loops: CDR1 SGHDT, CDR2 YYEEEE. For the CDR3, the DNA is TGTGCCAGCAGCTTGGGGACGAGGGACCGCCAGCCCCAGCATTTT. It is translated as CASSLGTRDRQPQHF. The full variable domain, rest sourced from reference TRBV5-6 and TRBJ1-5, is DAGVTQSPTHLIKTRGQQVTLRCSPKSGHDTVSWYQQALGQGPQFIFQYYEEEERQRGNFPDRFSGHQFPNYSSELNVNALLLGDSALYLCASSLGTRDRQPQHFGDGTRLSIL.